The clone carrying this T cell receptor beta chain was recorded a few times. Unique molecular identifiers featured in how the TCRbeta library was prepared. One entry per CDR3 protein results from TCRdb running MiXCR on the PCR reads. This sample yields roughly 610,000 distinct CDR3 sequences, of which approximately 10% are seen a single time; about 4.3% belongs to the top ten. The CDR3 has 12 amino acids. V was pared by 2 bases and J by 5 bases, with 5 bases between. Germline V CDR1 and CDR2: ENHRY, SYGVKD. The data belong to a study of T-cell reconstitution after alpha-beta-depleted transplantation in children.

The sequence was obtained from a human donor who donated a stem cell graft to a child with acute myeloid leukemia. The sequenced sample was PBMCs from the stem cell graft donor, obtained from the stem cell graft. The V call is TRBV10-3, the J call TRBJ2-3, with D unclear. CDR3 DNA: TGTGCCATCAGTGAGAAACTAGATACGCAGTATTTT. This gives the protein CAISEKLDTQYF.